The clone carrying this TCR beta chain was found a few times. Its antigen remains unidentified. A sample-barcoded 5' primer and a J-beta primer mix were used in a second PCR of about 7 to 11 cycles. TCRdb fed the 5' RACE reads into MiXCR, producing one record per CDR3 protein. The data contain roughly 1,100,000 distinct CDR3 sequences, 20% to 25% of them seen just once; the ten biggest clones take up 0.65% to 0.75%. The sample comes from a study of blood T cells in healthy people across ages. Overall study findings and caveats: Long-lived donors exceeded aged donors in naive CD4+ cells and diversity.

CDR3 length equals 12 residues. In germline, CDR1 is SGHRS, CDR2 YFSETQ. V shed 7 bases and J shed 5 bases, with 12 bases lying between them. Another study also made use of these data, one on T cells of mothers and their children. That work states: The study sampled a few healthy Caucasian mothers and their six children. Both sample barcodes and 2-4 random nucleotides came from the M1S primer of the second PCR.

Material: blood. This receptor was obtained from a girl aged 2 to 10 in good health. This chain links TRBV5-1 with TRBJ2-5, with D possibly matching TRBD1 (7 bases). DNA of the CDR3: TGCGCCAGCTCGACAGGGACTGAGACCCAGTACTTC. Its protein is CASSTGTETQYF.